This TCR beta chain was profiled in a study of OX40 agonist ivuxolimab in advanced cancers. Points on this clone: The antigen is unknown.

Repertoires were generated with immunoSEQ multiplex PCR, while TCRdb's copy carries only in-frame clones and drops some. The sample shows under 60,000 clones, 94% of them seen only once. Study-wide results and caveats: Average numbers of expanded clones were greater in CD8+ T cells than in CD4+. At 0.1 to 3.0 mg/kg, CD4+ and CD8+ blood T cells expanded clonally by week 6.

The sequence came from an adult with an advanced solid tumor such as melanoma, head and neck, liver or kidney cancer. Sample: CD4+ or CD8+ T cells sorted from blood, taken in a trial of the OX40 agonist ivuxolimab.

CDR3: CASSLLRETLNEQFF. CDR3 DNA: TGTGCCAGCAGTTTATTGCGGGAGACCCTCAATGAGCAGTTCTTC. The genes are TRBV27 and TRBJ2-1; the match to TRBD2 covers 7 bases. The CDR3 runs 15 residues. The trim removed 1 base at V and 6 bases at J, leaving 6 bases unmatched. The germline V gene has CDR1 MNHEY and CDR2 SMNVEV (reference sequence).